The 32 T cell receptor beta chains listed next were all sequenced from one sample in a study of molecular identifiers for immune sequencing clone quantification. Each CDR3 protein is one row after TCRdb ran MiXCR on the PCR reads. Here the sample spans about 640,000 distinct CDR3 sequences, approximately 20% being singletons. Input material: naive CD8+ T cells from blood, with Jurkat cell RNA spiked in. Subset specified: FACS-sorted CD8+CD4-CCR7+CD45RA+ naive T cells. Receptors originate from a human donor in good health. Some libraries in this study had Jurkat cell RNA spiked in.

This clonotype was counted many times. V gene TRBV9 combines with J gene TRBJ1-4, with TRBD1 matching over 7 bases. V lost 2 bases and J lost 4; bases outside the gene matches: 5. Germline V CDR1 and CDR2: SGDLS, YYNGEE. The length of the CDR3 is 15 residues. CDR3 residues: CASSVGTALNEKLFF. DNA for the CDR3: TGTGCCAGCAGCGTCGGGACAGCCCTTAATGAAAAACTGTTTTTT. Drawing the rest from reference TRBV9 and TRBJ1-4, the complete variable domain is DSGVTQTPKHLITATGQRVTLRCSPRSGDLSVYWYQQSLDQGLQFLIQYYNGEERAKGNILERFSAQQFPDLHSELNLSSLELGDSALYFCASSVGTALNEKLFFGSGTQLSVL.

This clonotype has a count of ten or more. The chain carries TRBV27 and TRBJ1-1; maybe TRBD1 (6 bases). There are 13 residues in the CDR3. Trimming removed 2 bases from V and 4 bases from J, with 8 bases in between. CDR1 is MNHEY and CDR2 is SMNVEV in the germline V gene (reference sequence). CDR3 bases: TGTGCCAGCAGTTTAGACAGGTTCACTGAAGCTTTCTTT. Translated, it gives CASSLDRFTEAFF.

J is TRBJ2-1 and V is TRBV19; no clear D gene. From germline, CDR1 is LNHDA and CDR2 SQIVND (reference sequence). Trimming left V 0 bases short and J 4 bases short, with 4 bases between. The CDR3 runs 13 residues. CDR3 sequence reads: CASSIDTYNEQFF. CDR3 nucleotides: TGTGCCAGTAGTATAGACACTTACAATGAGCAGTTCTTC. Complete variable domain (other parts from reference TRBV19 and TRBJ2-1): DGGITQSPKYLFRKEGQNVTLSCEQNLNHDAMYWYRQDPGQGLRLIYYSQIVNDFQKGDIAEGYSVSREKKESFPLTVTSAQKNPTAFYLCASSIDTYNEQFFGPGTRLTVL.

This clonotype was seen many times. The gene calls are TRBV7-2 and TRBJ2-2; D is unclear. Germline V lookup: CDR1 SGHTA, CDR2 FQGNSA. The V and J ends lost 1 base and 7 bases respectively, with 22 bases between them. The CDR3 runs to 18 residues. CDR3 in amino acids: CASSLEEMGSIGVGELFF. CDR3 coding DNA: TGTGCCAGCAGCTTAGAGGAAATGGGGTCCATCGGAGTCGGGGAGCTGTTTTTT.

Ten or more counts support this clonotype. This rearrangement joins TRBV7-9 to TRBJ1-1; D gene uncertain. This CDR3 contains 16 residues. CDR1 SEHNR and CDR2 FQNEAQ come from the germline V gene (reference sequence). V dropped 5 bases and J dropped 0 bases, with 16 bases sitting between them. The CDR3 here is CASSTTVSGLNTEAFF. CDR3 nucleotides: TGTGCCAGCAGCACAACCGTGTCAGGTTTGAACACTGAAGCTTTCTTT. Supplemented by reference TRBV7-9 and TRBJ1-1, the full variable domain reads DTGVSQNPRHKITKRGQNVTFRCDPISEHNRLYWYRQTLGQGPEFLTYFQNEAQLEKSRLLSDRFSAERPKGSFSTLEIQRTEQGDSAMYLCASSTTVSGLNTEAFFGQGTRLTVV.

This clonotype appeared a few times. The chain recombines TRBV30 with TRBJ2-7; possibly TRBD1 for D (5 bases). This CDR3 is built from 14 residues. CDR1 is GTSNPN and CDR2 is SVGIG in the germline V gene (reference sequence). The V end lost 0 bases, the J end lost 2 bases, and 11 bases lay between the germline ends. CDR3 in DNA: TGTGCCTGGAGTGTTCGGCAGGGCACCTACGAGCAGTACTTC. This sequence encodes CAWSVRQGTYEQYF.

This clonotype was picked up a small number of times. The chain carries TRBV11-1 and TRBJ1-1, with D hard to call. From germline, CDR1 is SGHAT and CDR2 FQDESV (reference sequence). The CDR3 is made up of 16 amino acids. Trimming removed 1 base from V and 3 bases from J, with 15 bases in between. The CDR3 is CASSLEAPALHTEAFF. DNA for the CDR3: TGTGCCAGCAGCTTAGAAGCTCCGGCCTTGCACACTGAAGCTTTCTTT.

In its sample, this clonotype was seen many times. The chain recombines TRBV7-8 with TRBJ1-1, with D possibly matching TRBD1 (5 bases). The germline V gene encodes CDR1 SGHVS and CDR2 FQNEAQ. The CDR3 extends over 13 amino acids. Trimming took off 1 base at V and 7 bases at J, with 10 bases between the two ends. The CDR3 DNA sequence: TGTGCCAGCAGCTTAGATTGGGGGGTTGAAGCTTTCTTT. This gives the protein CASSLDWGVEAFF.

This clonotype was counted ten times or more. The chain has TRBV7-2 and TRBJ2-3; D gene uncertain. The germline V gene encodes CDR1 SGHTA and CDR2 FQGNSA. Trimming removed 1 base at V and 0 bases at J, with 8 bases between. CDR3 length: 15 amino acids. The CDR3 protein is CASSLVFPSTDTQYF. The CDR3 DNA reads TGTGCCAGCAGCTTAGTTTTTCCTAGCACAGATACGCAGTATTTT.

This clonotype turned up a few times. The J gene is TRBJ2-1, the V gene TRBV4-1; 12 bases agree with TRBD2. With V trimmed by 1 base and J by 8 bases, 9 bases remained unmatched. This CDR3 has 17 amino acids. CDR1 and CDR2 (germline): MGHRA, YSYEKL. The DNA for the CDR3 is TGCGCCAGCAGCCAAGTCACTCTCCTAGCGGGGGGGCATGAGCAGTTCTTC. Translating it yields CASSQVTLLAGGHEQFF.

Regarding this clonotype: A single base separates this from a much larger clone, so it may be a read error. The V gene is TRBV5-1, the J gene TRBJ2-3, with 9 bases aligning to TRBD1. The germline gives CDR1 SGHRS, CDR2 YFSETQ. This CDR3 comprises 14 residues. V was clipped by 2 bases and J by 8 bases; unmatched bases: 6. The CDR3 spells CASSLSGQGSTQYF. The CDR3, as DNA: TGCGCCAGCAGCTTATCGGGACAGGGTTCTACGCAGTATTTT.

The sample holds many counts of this clonotype. This chain links TRBV9 with TRBJ2-3, with D tentatively TRBD1 (5 bases). The CDR3 has 15 residues. Trimming stripped 0 bases from V and 0 bases from J, with 8 bases between. Germline lookup yields CDR1 SGDLS and CDR2 YYNGEE. CDR3 region: CASSVAGFSTDTQYF. The CDR3 coding sequence is TGTGCCAGCAGCGTAGCAGGGTTCAGCACAGATACGCAGTATTTT.

Many counts were recorded for this clonotype. The chain joins TRBV6-4 to TRBJ2-3, with no clear D. Trimming left V 3 bases short and J 0 bases short, with 13 bases between. Germline V gives CDR1 MRHNA, CDR2 SNTAGT. The CDR3 is 16 residues long. In DNA form, the CDR3 reads TGTGCCAGCAGTGAGAGTGGGGAATTTAGCACAGATACGCAGTATTTT. Amino acid sequence: CASSESGEFSTDTQYF.

The gene calls are TRBV6-5 and TRBJ2-7; 10 bases are shared with TRBD1. The V segment lost 8 bases and the J segment 2 bases; nucleotides outside the gene matches: 6. The CDR3 sequence is 14 residues long. Germline-derived CDR1 and CDR2 are MNHEY and SVGAGI. The CDR3 sequence is CASHPGQGAYEQYF. In DNA form, the CDR3 reads TGTGCCAGCCACCCCGGACAGGGGGCCTACGAGCAGTACTTC.

This clonotype has ten or more counts. The chain couples TRBV5-1 to TRBJ2-7; D not certain. Per germline, CDR1 SGHRS and CDR2 YFSETQ. V was clipped by 6 bases and J by 5 bases, with 18 bases between them. CDR3 length equals 14 residues. The CDR3 sequence is CASTFTLGGHEQYF. CDR3 sequence (DNA): TGCGCCAGCACCTTTACGCTGGGCGGTCACGAGCAGTACTTC.

This clonotype has only a few counts. The V call is TRBV2, the J call TRBJ2-5, with 10 bases fitting TRBD2. Germline V CDR1 and CDR2: SNHLY, FYNNEI. The CDR3 has 15 amino acids. V trimming: 6 bases; J trimming: 5 bases; junction bases outside the gene matches: 9. CDR3 nucleotides: TGTGCCAGCAGCCCAGCGGGAGGGTTTTTGGAGACCCAGTACTTC. It translates to CASSPAGGFLETQYF.

Only a few counts were recorded for this clonotype. This chain joins TRBV7-9 and TRBJ2-7; D call uncertain. Trimming removed 8 bases at V and 1 base at J, with 9 bases between. The CDR3 sequence is 12 residues long. The germline CDR1 and CDR2 sequences are SEHNR and FQNEAQ (reference sequence). The CDR3 DNA follows: TGTGCCAGCGAGACGGAGTCCTACGAGCAGTACTTC. It codes for CASETESYEQYF.

Points on this clonotype: Mismatch with germline at one junction end may stem from a read error. This chain connects TRBV11-2 to TRBJ2-2; no clear D. Germline V gives CDR1 SGHAT, CDR2 FQNNGV. The CDR3 length is 12 residues. DNA for the CDR3: TGTGCCAGCAGCCCCACCCCGGTGGAGCTGCTTTTT. It is translated as CASSPTPVELLF. Drawing the rest from reference TRBV11-2 and TRBJ2-2, the complete variable domain is EAGVAQSPRYKIIEKRQSVAFWCNPISGHATLYWYQQILGQGPKLLIQFQNNGVVDDSQLPKDRFSAERLKGVDSTLKIQPAKLEDSAVYLCASSPTPVELLFGEGSRLTVL.

This clonotype came up many times. The chain has TRBV7-9 and TRBJ2-7, with D maybe TRBD1 (6 bases). The CDR3 is made up of 16 amino acids. From germline, CDR1 is SEHNR and CDR2 FQNEAQ (reference sequence). V lost 5 bases and J 4 bases, leaving 21 bases between the germline ends. CDR3 sequence: CASSPQVPGQIYEQYF. The DNA of the CDR3 is TGTGCCAGCAGCCCTCAGGTACCGGGACAAATATACGAGCAGTACTTC.

This clonotype was detected ten times or more. The V and J genes are TRBV28 and TRBJ2-3, with unresolved D. With 7 bases removed from V and 1 base from J, the gap between germline ends came to 12 bases. The V gene's germline CDR1 is MDHEN and CDR2 SYDVKM. This CDR3 region has 14 residues. CDR3 protein: CASIGWGGTDTQYF. In DNA, the CDR3 is TGTGCCAGCATAGGTTGGGGTGGCACAGATACGCAGTATTTT.

This chain links TRBV3-1 with TRBJ1-2, with 8 bases fitting TRBD1. J lost 6 bases, V lost 0 bases, and 6 bases had no gene match. This CDR3 region has 15 residues. Germline V gives CDR1 LGHDT, CDR2 YNNKEL (reference sequence). Here the CDR3 reads CASSQEVTGGDGYTF. CDR3 nucleotide sequence: TGTGCCAGCAGCCAAGAAGTCACAGGGGGGGATGGCTACACCTTC.

Comments on this clonotype: The junction and the germline gene differ at one end; a read error may be behind it. V and J are TRBV6-2 or TRBV6-3 and TRBJ2-5; the D gene is possibly TRBD2 (6 bases). The germline gives CDR1 MNHEY, CDR2 SVGEGT. This CDR3 comprises 13 residues. This chain's CDR3 is CASGKAVRGLADF. The CDR3 region has the DNA TGTGCCAGCGGAAAGGCCGTTCGTGGCTTAGCGGACTTC.

This clonotype was detected many times. The chain employs TRBV20-1 and TRBJ2-1; possible D gene TRBD1, 5 bases. There are 14 residues in the CDR3. V was cut by 0 bases and J by 5 bases, with 11 bases left in between. Germline V lookup: CDR1 DFQATT, CDR2 SNEGSKA (reference sequence). The CDR3: CSARDHSRDNEQFF. CDR3 DNA: TGCAGTGCTAGAGATCACTCCAGGGACAATGAGCAGTTCTTC.

This clonotype was observed at least ten times. V is TRBV29-1 and J is TRBJ2-7; possibly TRBD2 for D (6 bases). V dropped 8 bases and J dropped 5 bases, with 16 bases sitting between them. Germline CDR1 reads SQVTM; CDR2 reads ANQGSEA. The CDR3 contains 12 residues. The CDR3 coding sequence is TGCAGCTCTCGAGGAGGGTCGGACGAGCAGTACTTC. Protein: CSSRGGSDEQYF.

The chain has TRBV7-9 and TRBJ2-7; the match to TRBD1 covers 11 bases. Germline values: CDR1 SEHNR, CDR2 FQNEAQ (reference sequence). V lost 5 bases, J lost 5 bases, and 8 bases stayed unmatched. The CDR3 is 15 residues long. CDR3 bases: TGTGCCAGCAGCAACTGGGACAGGGGGTTCCACGAGCAGTACTTC. Translating it yields CASSNWDRGFHEQYF.

This clonotype was picked up a small number of times. The chain joins TRBV5-8 to TRBJ1-2; D gene ambiguous. Germline CDR1 is SGHTS and CDR2 is YDEGEE. This CDR3 region has 10 residues. With 1 base removed from V and 8 bases from J, the gap between germline ends came to 3 bases. CDR3 nucleotide sequence: TGTGCCAGCAGCTTGAGCGGCTACACCTTC. Amino acids: CASSLSGYTF.

Of note for this clonotype: Without the conserved terminal phenylalanine or tryptophan, this CDR3 likely stems from a read error. The chain recombines TRBV9 with TRBJ2-3, with D possibly TRBD1 on 6 matching bases. The CDR3 consists of 15 residues. CDR1 is SGDLS, CDR2 YYNGEE, per germline. V was clipped by 4 bases and J by 6 bases, with 18 bases between them. The CDR3 here is CASSPEGGLGDTQYS. The CDR3 DNA reads as TGTGCCAGCAGCCCAGAAGGGGGTCTTGGGGATACGCAGTATTCT.

A word on this clonotype: One base away lies a much larger clone, so this may be a sequencing read error. Here the CDR3 omits its conserved ending phenylalanine or tryptophan, so a read error is the likely source. The DNA is omitted, as the CDR3 cannot be located on it reliably, and the CDR3 follows TCRdb's listing. The rearrangement joins TRBV3-1 to TRBJ1-2; no DNA check was done on the table's D call, TRBD1. The V gene's germline CDR1 is LGHDT and CDR2 YNNKEL (reference sequence). The CDR3 length equals 12 residues, ends included. CDR3 in amino acids: CASSHGPGKETL.

This clonotype was detected ten times or more. This chain joins TRBV27 and TRBJ1-5; D is ambiguous. V shed 2 bases and J shed 5 bases, with 13 bases lying between them. This CDR3 has 15 amino acids. CDR1 is MNHEY, CDR2 SMNVEV, per germline (reference sequence). CDR3 nucleotides: TGTGCCAGCAGTTTAGGCGGAGGTGGCGATCAGCCCCAGCATTTT. Translated, it gives CASSLGGGGDQPQHF.

This chain links TRBV11-3 with TRBJ2-7; 8 bases fit TRBD2. After removal of 1 base from V and 5 bases from J, the junction contained 10 bases not matched to a gene. This CDR3 contains 16 residues. Per germline, CDR1 SGHNT and CDR2 YENEEA. Here the CDR3 DNA reads TGTGCCAGCAGCTTAGGCCGGGGGGGCTCCTACGACGAGCAGTACTTC. It translates to CASSLGRGGSYDEQYF.

As regards this clonotype: This may come from a read error, since a much larger clone is one base off. This chain links TRBV29-1 with TRBJ2-7; TRBD2 agrees at 7 bases. The CDR3 sequence is 12 residues long. The germline gives CDR1 SQVTM, CDR2 ANQGSEA. Here the CDR3 reads CSVISGSYERYF. As DNA, the CDR3 is TGCAGCGTGATTAGCGGGTCCTACGAGCGGTACTTC.

Many counts were recorded for this clonotype. The rearrangement links TRBV6-5 to TRBJ2-5; 10 positions match TRBD2. This CDR3 is 17 amino acids long. Trimming cost V 7 bases and J 7 bases; bases outside gene matches: 18. Germline assignment: CDR1 MNHEY and CDR2 SVGAGI. This CDR3 reads CASKGGLAGALEATQYF. CDR3 coding DNA: TGTGCCAGCAAGGGGGGGCTAGCGGGAGCTTTGGAAGCGACCCAGTACTTC.